This record covers a single TCR beta chain. This record comes from a study of siplizumab effects on memory and regulatory T cells. Sequenced by immunoSEQ multiplex PCR; TCRdb stores in-frame clones only, minus some. Of about 120,000 clones in the sample, 80% to 95% were seen once. J lost 6 bases, V lost 5 bases, and 7 bases had no gene match. The CDR3 is made up of 14 amino acids. Germline V gene data show CDR1 as LNHDA and CDR2 as SQIVND (reference sequence). This clonotype originated in a human donor in good health. The chain links TRBV19 to TRBJ2-1; 7 nucleotides match TRBD1. The sequencing input was non-Treg CD4+ T cells sorted from blood. CDR3 in DNA: TGTGCCAGTAGTGTGAGCACAGGGGTCAATGAGCAGTTCTTC. Encoded protein: CASSVSTGVNEQFF.